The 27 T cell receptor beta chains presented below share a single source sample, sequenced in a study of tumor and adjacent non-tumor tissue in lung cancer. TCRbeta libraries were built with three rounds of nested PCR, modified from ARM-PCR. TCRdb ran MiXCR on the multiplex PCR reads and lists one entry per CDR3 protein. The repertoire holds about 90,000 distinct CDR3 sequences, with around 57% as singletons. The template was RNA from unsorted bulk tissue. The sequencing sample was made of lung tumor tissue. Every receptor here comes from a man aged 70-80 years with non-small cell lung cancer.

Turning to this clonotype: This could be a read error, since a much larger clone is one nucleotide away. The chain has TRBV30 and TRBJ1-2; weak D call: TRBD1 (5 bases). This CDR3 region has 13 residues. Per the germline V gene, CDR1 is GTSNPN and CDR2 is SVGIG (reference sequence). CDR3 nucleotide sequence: TGTGTCTGGAGTGCTACAGGAGTCGGTGGCTACACCTTC. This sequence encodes CVWSATGVGGYTF.

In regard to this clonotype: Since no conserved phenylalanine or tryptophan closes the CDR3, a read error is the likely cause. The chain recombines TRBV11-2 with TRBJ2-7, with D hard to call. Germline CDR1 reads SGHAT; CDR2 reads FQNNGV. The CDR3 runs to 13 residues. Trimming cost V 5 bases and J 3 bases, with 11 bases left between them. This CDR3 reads CASSTDTVYEQYL. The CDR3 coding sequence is TGTGCCAGCAGCACCGACACGGTCTACGAGCAGTACCTC.

CDR3 in DNA: TGTGCCAGCAGCTTAGGCGCCCAAGGTCCTGAGGGGGAGACCCAGTACTTC. Amino acids: CASSLGAQGPEGETQYF. The chain joins TRBV11-3 to TRBJ2-5; D assignment may be TRBD1 or TRBD2 (5 bases each). Per the germline V gene, CDR1 is SGHNT and CDR2 is YENEEA. V lost 1 base, J lost 5 bases, and 20 bases lay in between. CDR3 length: 17 amino acids. The full variable domain, its missing parts supplied by reference TRBV11-3 and TRBJ2-5, is EAGVVQSPRYKIIEKKQPVAFWCNPISGHNTLYWYLQNLGQGPELLIRYENEEAVDDSQLPKDRFSAERLKGVDSTLKIQPAELGDSAVYLCASSLGAQGPEGETQYFGPGTRLLVL.

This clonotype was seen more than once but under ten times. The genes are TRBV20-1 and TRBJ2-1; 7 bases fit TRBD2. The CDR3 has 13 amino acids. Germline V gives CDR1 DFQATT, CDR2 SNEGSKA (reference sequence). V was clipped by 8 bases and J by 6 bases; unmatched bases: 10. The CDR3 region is CSWSAVAGNEQFF. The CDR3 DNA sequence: TGCAGTTGGAGTGCGGTAGCGGGCAATGAGCAGTTCTTC.

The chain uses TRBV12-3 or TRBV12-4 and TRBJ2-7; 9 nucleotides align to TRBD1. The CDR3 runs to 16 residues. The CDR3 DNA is TGTGCCGGCAGACCCATCGGACAGGGGCTCCACTACGAGCAGTACGTC. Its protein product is CAGRPIGQGLHYEQYV.

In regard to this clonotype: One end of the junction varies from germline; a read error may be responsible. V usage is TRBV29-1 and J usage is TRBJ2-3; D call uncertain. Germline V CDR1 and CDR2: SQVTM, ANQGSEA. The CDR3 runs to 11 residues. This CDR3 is CSVVSIDMQYF. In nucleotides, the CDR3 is TGCAGCGTCGTATCCATAGATATGCAGTATTTT.

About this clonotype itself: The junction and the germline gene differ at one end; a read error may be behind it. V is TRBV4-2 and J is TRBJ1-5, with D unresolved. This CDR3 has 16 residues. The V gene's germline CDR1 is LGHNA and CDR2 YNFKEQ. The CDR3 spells CASRQDMGLVGQPQHF. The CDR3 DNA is TGTGCCAGCAGACAAGACATGGGGTTAGTAGGTCAACCCCAGCATTTT.

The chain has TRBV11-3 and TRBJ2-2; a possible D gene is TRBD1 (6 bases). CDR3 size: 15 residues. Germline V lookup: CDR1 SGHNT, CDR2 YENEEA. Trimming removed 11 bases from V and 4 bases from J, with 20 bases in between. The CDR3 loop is CACNPGTRPTGELFF. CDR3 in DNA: TGTGCCTGCAACCCCGGGACAAGGCCCACCGGGGAGCTGTTTTTT.

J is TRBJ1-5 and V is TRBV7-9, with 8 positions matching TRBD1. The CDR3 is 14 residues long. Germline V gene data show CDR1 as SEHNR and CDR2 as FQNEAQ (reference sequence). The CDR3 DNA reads TGTGACAGTAACTGGACAGGGATTAATCAGCCCCAGCATTTT. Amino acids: CDSNWTGINQPQHF.

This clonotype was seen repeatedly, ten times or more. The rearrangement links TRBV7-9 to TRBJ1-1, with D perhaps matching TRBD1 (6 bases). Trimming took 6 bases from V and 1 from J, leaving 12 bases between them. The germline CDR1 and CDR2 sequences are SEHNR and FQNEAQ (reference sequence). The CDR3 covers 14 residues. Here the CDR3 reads CASRPGHENTEAFF. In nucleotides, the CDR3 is TGTGCCAGCAGGCCGGGACACGAGAACACTGAAGCTTTCTTT.

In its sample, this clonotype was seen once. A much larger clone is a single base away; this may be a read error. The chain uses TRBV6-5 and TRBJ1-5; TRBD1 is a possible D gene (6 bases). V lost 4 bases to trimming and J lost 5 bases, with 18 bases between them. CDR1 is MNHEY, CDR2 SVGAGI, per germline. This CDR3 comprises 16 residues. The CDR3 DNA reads TGTGCCAGCAGTTTAAGCTCGACAGGCCCCGATCAGCCCCAGCATTTT. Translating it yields CASSLSSTGPDQPQHF.

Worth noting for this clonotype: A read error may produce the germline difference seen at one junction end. The DNA for the CDR3 is TGTGCCAACAGCTTAAATCCGGGACTAGCGGGAGTTCGCGAACAGTGCTTC. As protein: CANSLNPGLAGVREQCF. The gene calls are TRBV11-2 and TRBJ2-7, with 14 bases matching TRBD2. The CDR3 runs to 17 residues. Germline CDR1 SGHAT, CDR2 FQNNGV.

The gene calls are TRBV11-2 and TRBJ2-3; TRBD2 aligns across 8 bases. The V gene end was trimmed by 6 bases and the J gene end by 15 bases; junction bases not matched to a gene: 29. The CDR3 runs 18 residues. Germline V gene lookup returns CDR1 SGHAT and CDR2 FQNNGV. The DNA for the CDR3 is TGTGCCAGCAGGTTATCGACCGCGGCGCGGGGGGCTGAGATATGGGACTATTTT. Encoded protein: CASRLSTAARGAEIWDYF.

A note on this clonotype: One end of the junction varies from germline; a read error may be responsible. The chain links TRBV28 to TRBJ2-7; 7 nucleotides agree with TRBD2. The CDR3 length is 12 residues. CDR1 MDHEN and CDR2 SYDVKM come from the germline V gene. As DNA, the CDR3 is TGCGCCAGCAAGGTAGCGGGCTACGACCAGTACTTC. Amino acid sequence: CASKVAGYDQYF. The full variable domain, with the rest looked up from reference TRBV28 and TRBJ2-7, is DVKVTQSSRYLVKRTGEKVFLECVQDMDHENMFWYRQDPGLGLRLIYFSYDVKMKEKGDIPEGYSVSREKKERFSLILESASTNQTSMYLCASKVAGYDQYFGPGTRLTVT.

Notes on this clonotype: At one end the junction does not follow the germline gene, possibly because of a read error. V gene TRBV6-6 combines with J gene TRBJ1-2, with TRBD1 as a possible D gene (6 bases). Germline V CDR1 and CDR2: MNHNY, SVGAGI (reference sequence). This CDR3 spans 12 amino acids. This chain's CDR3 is CATSPPGQPCTF. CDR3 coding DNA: TGTGCCACCAGTCCCCCTGGACAGCCCTGCACCTTC.

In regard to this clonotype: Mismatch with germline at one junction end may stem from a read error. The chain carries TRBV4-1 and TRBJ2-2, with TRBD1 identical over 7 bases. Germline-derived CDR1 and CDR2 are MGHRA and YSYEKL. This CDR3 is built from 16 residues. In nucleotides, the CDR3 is TGCGCCAGCAGCAAGGCCGGGACAGCGAACACCGGGGAGCTGTTTTTC. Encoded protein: CASSKAGTANTGELFF.

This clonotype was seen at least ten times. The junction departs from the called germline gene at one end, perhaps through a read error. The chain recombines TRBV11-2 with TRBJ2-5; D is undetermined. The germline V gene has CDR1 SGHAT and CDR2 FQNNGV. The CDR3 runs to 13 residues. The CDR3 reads CASSLDTQETQYF. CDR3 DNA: TGTGCCAGCAGTTTAGACACCCAAGAGACCCAGTACTTC.

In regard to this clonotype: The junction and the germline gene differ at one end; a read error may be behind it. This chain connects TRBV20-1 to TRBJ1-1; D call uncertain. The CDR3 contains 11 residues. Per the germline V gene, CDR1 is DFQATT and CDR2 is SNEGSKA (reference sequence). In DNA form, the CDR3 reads TGCAGTGCTGAGCTGAACACTGAGGCTTTATTT. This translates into CSAELNTEALF.

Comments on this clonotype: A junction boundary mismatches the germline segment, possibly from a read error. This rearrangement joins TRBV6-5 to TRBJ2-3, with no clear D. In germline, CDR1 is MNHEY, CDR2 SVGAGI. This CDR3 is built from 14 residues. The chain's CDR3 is CASSVRRNTDTQYF. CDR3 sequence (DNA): TGTGCCAGCAGTGTCCGCAGAAACACAGATACGCAATATTTT.

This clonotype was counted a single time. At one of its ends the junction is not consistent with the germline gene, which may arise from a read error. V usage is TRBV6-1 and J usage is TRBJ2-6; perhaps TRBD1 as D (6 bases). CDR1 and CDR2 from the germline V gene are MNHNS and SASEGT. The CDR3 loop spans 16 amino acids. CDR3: CTSSTEDSSGAKVLTF. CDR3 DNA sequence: TGTACCAGCAGTACCGAGGACAGCTCTGGGGCCAAGGTCTTGACTTTC.

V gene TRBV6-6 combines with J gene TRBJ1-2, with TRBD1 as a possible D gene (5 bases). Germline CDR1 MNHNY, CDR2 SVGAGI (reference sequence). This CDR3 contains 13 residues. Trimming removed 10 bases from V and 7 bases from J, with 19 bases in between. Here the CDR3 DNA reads TGTGCCAACAGCCTCCAGGGTTTCGGTGGCTACACCTTC. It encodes CANSLQGFGGYTF.

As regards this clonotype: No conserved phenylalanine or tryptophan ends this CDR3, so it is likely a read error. This CDR3 reads CSSRDRALNEQFL. The CDR3 DNA sequence: TGCAGCTCCCGGGACAGGGCCCTCAATGAGCAGTTCCTC. V and J are TRBV29-1 and TRBJ2-1, with 9 bases aligning to TRBD1. This CDR3 comprises 13 residues. V shed 8 bases, J shed 6 bases, and the junction held 8 bases outside the gene matches. Germline values: CDR1 SQVTM, CDR2 ANQGSEA.

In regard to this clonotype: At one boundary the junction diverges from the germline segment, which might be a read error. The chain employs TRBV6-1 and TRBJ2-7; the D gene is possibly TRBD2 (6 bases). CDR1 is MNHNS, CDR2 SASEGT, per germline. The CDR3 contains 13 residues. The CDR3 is CASIPKQDYEQYF. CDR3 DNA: TGTGCCAGCATCCCCAAGCAGGACTACGAACAGTACTTC.

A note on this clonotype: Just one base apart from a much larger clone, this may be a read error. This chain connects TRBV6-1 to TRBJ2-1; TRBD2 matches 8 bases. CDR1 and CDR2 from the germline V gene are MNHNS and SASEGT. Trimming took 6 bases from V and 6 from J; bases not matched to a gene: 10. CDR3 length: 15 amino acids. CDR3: CASRKAGVGINEQFF. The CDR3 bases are TGTGCCAGCAGAAAAGCGGGGGTCGGAATCAATGAGCAGTTCTTC.

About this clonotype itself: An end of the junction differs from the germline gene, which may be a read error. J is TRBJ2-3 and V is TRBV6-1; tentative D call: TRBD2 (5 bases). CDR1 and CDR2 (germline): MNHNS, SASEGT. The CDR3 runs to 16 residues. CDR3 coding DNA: TGTACCAGCAGTGAACCACCAGAGGCTAGCACAGACACGCAGTATTTT. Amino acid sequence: CTSSEPPEASTDTQYF.

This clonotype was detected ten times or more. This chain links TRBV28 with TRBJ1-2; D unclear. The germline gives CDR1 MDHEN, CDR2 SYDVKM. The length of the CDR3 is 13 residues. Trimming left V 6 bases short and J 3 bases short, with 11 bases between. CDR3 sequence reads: CASSPLYDYGYTF. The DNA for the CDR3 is TGTGCCAGCAGCCCTTTGTATGACTATGGCTACACCTTC.

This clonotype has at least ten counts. This chain's CDR3 is CSAGVGTAAAGESNEQFF. The DNA of the CDR3 is TGCAGTGCGGGAGTTGGGACGGCCGCTGCGGGAGAAAGCAATGAGCAGTTCTTC. This chain joins TRBV20-1 and TRBJ2-1, with 7 positions matching TRBD2. The CDR3 spans 18 residues. The ends lost 6 bases at V and 6 bases at J; junction bases unmatched: 23. Germline V lookup: CDR1 DFQATT, CDR2 SNEGSKA (reference sequence).